The next 27 T cell receptor beta chains were all read from a single sample in a study of blood T cell repertoires in COVID-19. Using immunoSEQ multiplex PCR, the repertoire was profiled, and TCRdb retains in-frame clones only, with some absent. The sample includes 150,000 or so clones, 85% to 90% of them seen just once. The sample comprised peripheral blood. All receptors derive from a woman in her thirties or forties with acute or convalescent COVID-19.

This clone was seen many times. The chain recombines TRBV4-1 with TRBJ2-7, with TRBD1 matching over 7 bases. V was pared by 3 bases and J by 7 bases, with 12 bases of the junction left unmatched. Germline assignment: CDR1 MGHRA and CDR2 YSYEKL. The CDR3 covers 15 residues. In DNA form, the CDR3 reads TGCGCCAGCAGCCAGTCGCCACTACAGGGGTATGAGCAGTACTTC. This translates into CASSQSPLQGYEQYF.

This clone was found once. This chain uses TRBV21-1 with TRBJ2-7; TRBD1 is the table's D call and was not checked against the DNA. TRBV21-1 is flagged as a pseudogene. CDR3 size: 16 residues. CDR3 amino acids: CASSKVTGAKPYEQYF. For the CDR3, the DNA is TGTGCCAGCAGCAAAGTGACAGGGGCGAAGCCCTACGAGCAGTACTTC.

The V gene is TRBV20-1, the J gene TRBJ2-1; TRBD2 matches 12 bases. This CDR3 has 18 residues. J gave up 1 base and V 3 bases, and 10 bases lay outside the gene matches. Germline-derived CDR1 and CDR2 are DFQATT and SNEGSKA (reference sequence). CDR3 bases: TGCAGTGCTAGTCTAGCGGGGGGGCCCCGATCTTCCTACAATGAGCAGTTCTTC. Translation gives CSASLAGGPRSSYNEQFF.

This chain uses TRBV7-8 with TRBJ1-1; weak D call: TRBD1 (6 bases). CDR3 length: 17 residues. Trimming removed 1 base from V and 4 bases from J, with 19 bases in between. Per the germline V gene, CDR1 is SGHVS and CDR2 is FQNEAQ. The CDR3 bases are TGTGCCAGCAGCTTAGTGGGTCGAGGACAGTCGGTCACTGAAGCTTTCTTT. Translated, it gives CASSLVGRGQSVTEAFF.

The J gene is TRBJ1-1, the V gene TRBV5-4; the D gene is possibly TRBD1 (5 bases). The germline V gene encodes CDR1 SGHNT and CDR2 YYREEE (reference sequence). The length of the CDR3 is 15 residues. V was trimmed by 4 bases and J by 1 base, leaving 14 bases between them. CDR3 DNA: TGTGCCAGCAGCCCAACACTGACAGAGAACACTGAAGCTTTCTTT. It codes for CASSPTLTENTEAFF.

The V and J genes are TRBV6-5 and TRBJ1-2; 8 positions match TRBD1. The germline gives CDR1 MNHEY, CDR2 SVGAGI. Germline trimming cut 5 bases from V and 4 bases from J; bases unmatched to any gene: 3. The CDR3 length is 13 residues. The CDR3 DNA reads as TGTGCCAGCAGTAGTGGACAGGGCTATGGCTACACCTTC. Residues: CASSSGQGYGYTF.

The V call is TRBV5-1, the J call TRBJ2-5; D perhaps matches TRBD1 (6 bases). Germline V gene sequence: CDR1 SGHRS, CDR2 YFSETQ. V was clipped by 7 bases and J by 2 bases, with 12 bases between them. This CDR3 contains 13 residues. The CDR3 spells CASAGTTQETQYF. The CDR3 nucleotides are TGCGCCAGCGCTGGGACAACACAAGAGACCCAGTACTTC. The full variable domain, its missing parts supplied by reference TRBV5-1 and TRBJ2-5, is KAGVTQTPRYLIKTRGQQVTLSCSPISGHRSVSWYQQTPGQGLQFLFEYFSETQRNKGNFPGRFSGRQFSNSRSEMNVSTLELGDSALYLCASAGTTQETQYFGPGTRLLVL.

The sample holds a few counts of this clone. This chain connects TRBV2 to TRBJ2-7, with a weak D call TRBD1 (6 bases). With 5 bases removed from V and 2 bases from J, the gap between germline ends came to 13 bases. Germline V CDR1 and CDR2: SNHLY, FYNNEI. The CDR3 spans 14 residues. The CDR3 protein is CASSPGGAPYEQYF. CDR3 DNA sequence: TGTGCCAGCAGTCCTGGGGGCGCCCCCTACGAGCAGTACTTC.

J is TRBJ1-2 and V is TRBV5-1; D might be TRBD1 (6 bases). The CDR3 contains 17 residues. V was pared by 4 bases and J by 4 bases, with 23 bases between. Germline CDR1 is SGHRS and CDR2 is YFSETQ. This CDR3 is CASSPNPTGMVFYGYTF. The CDR3 coding sequence is TGCGCCAGCAGCCCGAATCCTACAGGGATGGTATTCTATGGCTACACCTTC.

This chain connects TRBV19 to TRBJ1-5; D is ambiguous. The CDR3 runs to 14 residues. V was shortened by 3 bases and J by 6 bases, with 12 bases between the two germline ends. The germline V gene encodes CDR1 LNHDA and CDR2 SQIVND (reference sequence). CDR3 sequence: CASSIRQVGQPQHF. CDR3 DNA sequence: TGTGCCAGTAGTATTCGGCAGGTGGGTCAGCCCCAGCATTTT.

The chain links TRBV6-6 to TRBJ1-2; no reliable D call. The CDR3 has 17 residues. The germline CDR1 and CDR2 sequences are MNHNY and SVGAGI (reference sequence). Between the trimmed V and J ends, which lost 5 bases and 0 bases, there was a span of 19 bases. The CDR3 loop is CASSPPYDRIANYGYTF. The CDR3 DNA follows: TGTGCCAGCAGTCCGCCATACGATCGAATAGCTAACTATGGCTACACCTTC.

The chain employs TRBV19 and TRBJ2-1, with a weak D call TRBD2 (5 bases). Germline-derived CDR1 and CDR2 are LNHDA and SQIVND (reference sequence). The CDR3 spans 15 residues. Trimming removed 0 bases from V and 10 bases from J, with 16 bases in between. CDR3 bases: TGTGCCAGTAGTATAGATTGGGTCTCACGGGGAGAGCAGTTCTTC. It yields the protein CASSIDWVSRGEQFF. Based on the CDR3 plus reference TRBV19 and TRBJ2-1, the full variable domain is DGGITQSPKYLFRKEGQNVTLSCEQNLNHDAMYWYRQDPGQGLRLIYYSQIVNDFQKGDIAEGYSVSREKKESFPLTVTSAQKNPTAFYLCASSIDWVSRGEQFFGPGTRLTVL.

The genes are TRBV7-8 and TRBJ1-6, with D unresolved. Per germline, CDR1 SGHVS and CDR2 FQNEAQ. The CDR3 has 15 residues. V was cut by 5 bases and J by 4 bases, with 12 bases left in between. The CDR3 DNA reads as TGTGCCAGCAGCCCCACGACTACTTATAATTCACCCCTCCACTTT. Its protein product is CASSPTTTYNSPLHF.

The chain recombines TRBV4-1 with TRBJ2-1; tentative D call: TRBD2 (7 bases). Germline loops: CDR1 MGHRA, CDR2 YSYEKL. The length of the CDR3 is 18 residues. The ends were cut back, 0 bases at V and 4 bases at J, with 19 bases in the middle. The CDR3 loop reads CASSQESYSGGIYNEQFF. DNA of the CDR3: TGCGCCAGCAGCCAAGAAAGCTACTCGGGGGGCATATACAATGAGCAGTTCTTC.

The CDR3 sequence is CSVGGPYEQYF. CDR3 nucleotides: TGCAGCGTTGGGGGCCCCTACGAGCAGTACTTC. This chain joins TRBV29-1 and TRBJ2-7; D might be TRBD1 (5 bases). Trimming shortened V by 4 bases and J by 2 bases, and 6 bases separated the two germline ends. From germline, CDR1 is SQVTM and CDR2 ANQGSEA. The CDR3 loop spans 11 amino acids.

The chain has TRBV19 and TRBJ1-5; 9 bases line up with TRBD1. CDR3 size: 15 residues. The germline V gene has CDR1 LNHDA and CDR2 SQIVND (reference sequence). V dropped 7 bases and J dropped 5; count of bases not matched to a gene: 9. The DNA for the CDR3 is TGTGCCAGTACCCCGGGACAGGGACACCATCAGCCCCAGCATTTT. This codes for CASTPGQGHHQPQHF.

The rearrangement uses TRBV3-1 (or the pseudogene TRBV3-2) and TRBJ1-1; D may be TRBD1 (5 bases). Germline CDR1 is LGHDT and CDR2 is YNNKEL (reference sequence). This CDR3 has 15 residues. V dropped 3 bases and J dropped 8 bases, with 19 bases sitting between them. CDR3 sequence (DNA): TGTGCCAGCAGCCATTTTAACCGGCAGGGCCCAGAAGCTTTCTTT. Translation: CASSHFNRQGPEAFF.

This clone has a single count. In DNA, the CDR3 is TGTGCCAGCAGGGCCGACAGGGGCGGAAATCAGCCCCAGCATTTT. Translation: CASRADRGGNQPQHF. The chain recombines TRBV2 with TRBJ1-5; 8 nucleotides agree with TRBD1. V was clipped by 6 bases and J by 4 bases; unmatched bases: 8. The length of the CDR3 is 15 residues. In germline, CDR1 is SNHLY, CDR2 FYNNEI.

This sequence joins TRBV18 and TRBJ1-1; unclear D gene. The CDR3 covers 16 residues. CDR1 is KGHSH, CDR2 LQKENI, per germline. V was clipped by 1 base and J by 0 bases, with 12 bases between them. In DNA, the CDR3 is TGTGCCAGCTCACCACTTAACATCAGGTTGAACACTGAAGCTTTCTTT. Amino acid sequence: CASSPLNIRLNTEAFF.

The chain is built from TRBV5-4 and TRBJ2-3; D is ambiguous. The CDR3 runs 12 residues. V lost 2 bases, J lost 2 bases, and 3 bases lay in between. Germline-derived CDR1 and CDR2 are SGHNT and YYREEE (reference sequence). The CDR3 bases are TGTGCCAGCAGCTTACACACAGATACGCAGTATTTT. Its protein is CASSLHTDTQYF.

The chain is built from TRBV3-1 (or the pseudogene TRBV3-2) and TRBJ2-7; 7 bases line up with TRBD1. The CDR3 is made up of 15 amino acids. The ends lost 3 bases at V and 3 bases at J; junction bases unmatched: 8. CDR1 and CDR2 (germline): LGHDT, YNNKEL (reference sequence). CDR3: CASSQGTAVVYEQYF. The CDR3 nucleotides are TGTGCCAGCAGCCAGGGGACAGCCGTGGTCTACGAGCAGTACTTC.

The chain joins TRBV28 to TRBJ1-2; 11 nucleotides line up with TRBD1. The V segment lost 2 bases and the J segment 3 bases; nucleotides outside the gene matches: 5. CDR1 MDHEN and CDR2 SYDVKM come from the germline V gene. The CDR3 contains 16 residues. CDR3 bases: TGTGCCAGCAGTTTAGGGGACAGGGGGGCTTACTATGGCTACACCTTC. Its translation is CASSLGDRGAYYGYTF.

The V call is TRBV27, the J call TRBJ2-7; tentatively, D is TRBD2 (5 bases). CDR3 size: 14 residues. V was trimmed by 6 bases and J by 2 bases, leaving 14 bases between them. Germline V gene lookup returns CDR1 MNHEY and CDR2 SMNVEV (reference sequence). This CDR3 is CASRELGSTYEQYF. The CDR3 DNA sequence: TGTGCCAGCAGGGAACTAGGGAGTACCTACGAGCAGTACTTC.

This clone has just one count. The CDR3 is CASSLAVAAGGETQYF. The CDR3 DNA follows: TGTGCCAGCAGCTTGGCTGTAGCGGCCGGTGGGGAGACCCAGTACTTC. The chain joins TRBV7-9 to TRBJ2-5; D perhaps matches TRBD2 (6 bases). The CDR3 runs to 16 residues. Trimming took 3 bases from V and 5 from J, leaving 19 bases between them. Germline CDR1 and CDR2: SEHNR and FQNEAQ (reference sequence).

This clone was found once. The J gene is TRBJ2-2, the V gene TRBV3-1 (or the pseudogene TRBV3-2); D might be TRBD1 (5 bases). V dropped 4 bases and J dropped 6 bases, with 12 bases sitting between them. Germline values: CDR1 LGHDT, CDR2 YNNKEL (reference sequence). This CDR3 spans 14 amino acids. In DNA, the CDR3 is TGTGCCAGCAGCCCAAAGCAGGGTGCCGGGGAGCTGTTTTTT. Its translation is CASSPKQGAGELFF.

The genes are TRBV19 and TRBJ2-7; 11 nucleotides line up with TRBD2. Germline assignment: CDR1 LNHDA and CDR2 SQIVND (reference sequence). This CDR3 contains 15 residues. J gave up 4 bases and V 4 bases, and 6 bases lay outside the gene matches. The DNA of the CDR3 is TGTGCCAGTAGTACAACGGGACTAGCGGATTACGAGCAGTACTTC. Amino acids: CASSTTGLADYEQYF. The variable domain in full, completed from reference TRBV19 and TRBJ2-7, reads DGGITQSPKYLFRKEGQNVTLSCEQNLNHDAMYWYRQDPGQGLRLIYYSQIVNDFQKGDIAEGYSVSREKKESFPLTVTSAQKNPTAFYLCASSTTGLADYEQYFGPGTRLTVT.

This sequence joins TRBV5-6 and TRBJ1-5; possible D gene TRBD1, 6 bases. The CDR3 has 15 residues. V gave up 3 bases and J gave up 2 bases, with 12 bases separating them. CDR1 SGHDT and CDR2 YYEEEE come from the germline V gene. The CDR3 nucleotides read TGTGCCAGCAGCTCGTCAGGGGTGGGCAATCAGCCCCAGCATTTT. This gives the protein CASSSSGVGNQPQHF.